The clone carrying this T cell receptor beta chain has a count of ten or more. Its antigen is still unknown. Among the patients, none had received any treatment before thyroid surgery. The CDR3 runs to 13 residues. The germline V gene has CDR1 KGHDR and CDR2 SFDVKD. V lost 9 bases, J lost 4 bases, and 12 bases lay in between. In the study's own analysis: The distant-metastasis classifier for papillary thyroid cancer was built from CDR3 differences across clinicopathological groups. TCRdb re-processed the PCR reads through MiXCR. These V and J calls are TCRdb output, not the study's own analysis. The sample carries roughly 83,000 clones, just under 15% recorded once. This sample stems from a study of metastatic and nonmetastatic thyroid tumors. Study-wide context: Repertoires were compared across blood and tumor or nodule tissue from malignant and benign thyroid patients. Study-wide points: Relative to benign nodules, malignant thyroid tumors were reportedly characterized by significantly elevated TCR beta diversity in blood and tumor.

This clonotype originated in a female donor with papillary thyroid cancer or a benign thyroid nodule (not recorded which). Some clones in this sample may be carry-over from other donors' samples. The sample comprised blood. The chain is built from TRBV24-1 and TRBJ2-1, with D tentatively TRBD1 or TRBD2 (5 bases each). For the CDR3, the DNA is TGTGCCACCCGGGACCCAGGTTACAATGAGCAGTTCTTC. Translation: CATRDPGYNEQFF.